This T cell receptor beta chain originates from a study of technical replicates of blood from several donors. Produced via immunoSEQ multiplex PCR; TCRdb's table is partial and in-frame only. The data contain about 59,000 clones, about 86% of them singletons. Input material: PBMCs. The sequence derives from a human donor in good health. Some clones in this sample may be carry-over from other donors' samples.

The CDR3 reads CASSFRRTAYNEQFF. In nucleotides, the CDR3 is TGTGCCAGCAGCTTTCGTCGGACAGCTTACAATGAGCAGTTCTTC. V gene TRBV7-8 combines with J gene TRBJ2-1, with D perhaps matching TRBD1 (6 bases). Trimming cost V 3 bases and J 4 bases, with 13 bases left between them. Per the germline V gene, CDR1 is SGHVS and CDR2 is FQNEAQ. The CDR3 has 15 residues. The complete variable domain, with remaining parts taken from reference TRBV7-8 and TRBJ2-1, reads GAGVSQSPRYKVAKRGQDVALRCDPISGHVSLFWYQQALGQGPEFLTYFQNEAQLDKSGLPSDRFFAERPEGSVSTLKIQRTQQEDSAVYLCASSFRRTAYNEQFFGPGTRLTVL.